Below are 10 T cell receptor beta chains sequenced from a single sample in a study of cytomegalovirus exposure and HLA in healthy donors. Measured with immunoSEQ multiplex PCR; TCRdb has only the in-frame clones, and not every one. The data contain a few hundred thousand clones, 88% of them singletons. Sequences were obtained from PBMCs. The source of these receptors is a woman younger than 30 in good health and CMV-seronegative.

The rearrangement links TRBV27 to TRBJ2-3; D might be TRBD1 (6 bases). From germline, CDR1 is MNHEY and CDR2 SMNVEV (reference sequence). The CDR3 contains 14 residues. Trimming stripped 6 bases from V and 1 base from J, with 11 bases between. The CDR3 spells CASSWGRGTDTQYF. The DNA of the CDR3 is TGTGCCAGCAGCTGGGGGCGGGGCACAGATACGCAGTATTTT.

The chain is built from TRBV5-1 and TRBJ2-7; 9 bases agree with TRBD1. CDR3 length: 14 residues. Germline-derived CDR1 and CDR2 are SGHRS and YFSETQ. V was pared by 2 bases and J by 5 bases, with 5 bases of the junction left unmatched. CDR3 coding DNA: TGCGCCAGCAGCTTAACCGGGACAGGGAACGAGCAGTACTTC. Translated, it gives CASSLTGTGNEQYF.

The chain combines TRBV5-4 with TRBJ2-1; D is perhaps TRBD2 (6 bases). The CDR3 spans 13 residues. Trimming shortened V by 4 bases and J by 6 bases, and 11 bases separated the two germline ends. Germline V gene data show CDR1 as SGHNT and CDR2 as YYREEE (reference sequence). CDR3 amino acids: CASSAGTSNEQFF. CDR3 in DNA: TGTGCCAGCAGCGCCGGGACTTCCAATGAGCAGTTCTTC.

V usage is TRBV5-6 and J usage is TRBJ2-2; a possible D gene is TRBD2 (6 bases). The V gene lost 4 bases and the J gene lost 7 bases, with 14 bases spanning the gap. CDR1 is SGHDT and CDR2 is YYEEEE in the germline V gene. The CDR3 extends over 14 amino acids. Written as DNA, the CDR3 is TGTGCCAGCAGCCGGATAATGGAGGGCGGGGAGCTGTTTTTT. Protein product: CASSRIMEGGELFF.

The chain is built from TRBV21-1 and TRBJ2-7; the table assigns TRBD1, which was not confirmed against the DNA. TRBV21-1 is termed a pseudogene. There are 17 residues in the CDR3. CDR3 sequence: CASSKAQGPTVYYEQYF. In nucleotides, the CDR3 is TGTGCCAGCAGCAAAGCGCAGGGCCCAACCGTTTACTACGAGCAGTACTTC.

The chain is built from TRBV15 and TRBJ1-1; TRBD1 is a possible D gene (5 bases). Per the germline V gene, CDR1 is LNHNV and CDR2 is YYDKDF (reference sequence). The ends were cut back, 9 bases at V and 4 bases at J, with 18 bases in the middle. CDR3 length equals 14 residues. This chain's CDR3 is CATRYDRTSTEAFF. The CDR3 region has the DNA TGTGCCACTAGATACGACAGAACGAGCACTGAAGCTTTCTTT.

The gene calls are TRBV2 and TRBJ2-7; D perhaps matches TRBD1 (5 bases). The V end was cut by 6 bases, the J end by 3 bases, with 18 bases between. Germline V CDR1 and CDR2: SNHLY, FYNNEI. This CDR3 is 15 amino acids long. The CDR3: CASRLDVGAYYEQYF. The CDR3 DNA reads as TGTGCCAGCAGGCTAGATGTTGGGGCCTACTACGAGCAGTACTTC.

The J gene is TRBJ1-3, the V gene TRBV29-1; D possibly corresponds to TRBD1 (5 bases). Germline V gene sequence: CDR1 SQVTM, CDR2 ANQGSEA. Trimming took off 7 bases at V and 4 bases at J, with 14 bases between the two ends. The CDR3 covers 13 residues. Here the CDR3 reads CSAWGGGGNTIYF. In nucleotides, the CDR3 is TGCAGCGCATGGGGGGGTGGAGGAAACACCATATATTTT.

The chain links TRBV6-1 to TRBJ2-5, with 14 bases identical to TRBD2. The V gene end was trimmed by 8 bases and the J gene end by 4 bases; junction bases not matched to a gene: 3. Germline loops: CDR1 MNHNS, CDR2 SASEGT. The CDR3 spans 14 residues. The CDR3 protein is CASGTSGSSETQYF. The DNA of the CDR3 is TGTGCCAGCGGGACTAGCGGGAGTTCAGAGACCCAGTACTTC.

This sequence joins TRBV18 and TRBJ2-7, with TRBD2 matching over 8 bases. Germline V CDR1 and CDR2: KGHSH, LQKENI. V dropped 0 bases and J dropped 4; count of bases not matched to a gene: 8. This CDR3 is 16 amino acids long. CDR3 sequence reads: CASSPPPGRADYEQYF. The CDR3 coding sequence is TGTGCCAGCTCACCACCCCCCGGGAGGGCCGATTACGAGCAGTACTTC.